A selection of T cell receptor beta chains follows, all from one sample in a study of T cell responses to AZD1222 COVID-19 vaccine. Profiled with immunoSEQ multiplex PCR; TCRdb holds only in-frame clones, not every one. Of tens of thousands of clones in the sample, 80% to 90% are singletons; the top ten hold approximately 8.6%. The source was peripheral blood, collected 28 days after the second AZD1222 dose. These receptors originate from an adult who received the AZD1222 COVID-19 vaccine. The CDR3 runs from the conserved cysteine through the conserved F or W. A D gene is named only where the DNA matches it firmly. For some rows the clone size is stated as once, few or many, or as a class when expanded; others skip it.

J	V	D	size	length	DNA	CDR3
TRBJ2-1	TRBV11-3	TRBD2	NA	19	TGTGCCAGCAGCCTTAGTCTAGCGGGAGGGCGCAGCTCCTACAATGAGCAGTTCTTC	CASSLSLAGGRSSYNEQFF
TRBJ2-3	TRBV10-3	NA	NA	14	TGTGCCATCGGGGGCAGGGGGGCCGGAGATACGCAGTATTTT	CAIGGRGAGDTQYF
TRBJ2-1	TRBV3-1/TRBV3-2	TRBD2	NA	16	TGTGCCAGCAGCATCGGGACTAGCGGGAGGGTAGGGGGGCAGTTCTTC	CASSIGTSGRVGGQFF
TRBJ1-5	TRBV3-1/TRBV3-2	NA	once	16	TGTGCCAGCAGCCAGTGGGGGGCCGGGGGCAATCAGCCCCAGCATTTT	CASSQWGAGGNQPQHF
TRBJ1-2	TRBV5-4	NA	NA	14	TGTGCCAGCAGCTTGGTTGTGGGCGTGGGAGGCTACACCTTC	CASSLVVGVGGYTF
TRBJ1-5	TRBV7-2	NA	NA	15	TGTGCCAGCAGCCGCAGAGCCAGGGTTGTCCAGCCCCAGCATTTT	CASSRRARVVQPQHF
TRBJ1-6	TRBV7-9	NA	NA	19	TGTGCCAGCAGCTTCCCCGGCTCAGGGGAAAGCTCCTATAATTCACCCCTCCACTTT	CASSFPGSGESSYNSPLHF
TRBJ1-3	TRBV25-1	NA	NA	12	TGTGCCAGCAGTACGGCAGCCAGCACCATATATTTT	CASSTAASTIYF
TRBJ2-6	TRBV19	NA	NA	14	TGTGCCAGTAGTACGGGTACTGGGGCCAACGTCCTGACTTTC	CASSTGTGANVLTF
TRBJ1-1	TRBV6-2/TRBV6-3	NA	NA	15	TGTGCCAGCAGTGGAGACGGGCGATCGAACACTGAAGCTTTCTTT	CASSGDGRSNTEAFF
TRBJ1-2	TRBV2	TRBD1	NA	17	TGTGCCAGCAGTGACAGGGACAGGGTTTCTTTAACTGGGGGCTACACCTTC	CASSDRDRVSLTGGYTF
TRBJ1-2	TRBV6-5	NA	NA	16	TGTGCCAGCAGTTACTGGAGCGTGGGACTTCCCTATGGCTACACCTTC	CASSYWSVGLPYGYTF
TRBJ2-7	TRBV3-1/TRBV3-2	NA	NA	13	TGTGCCAGCAGCCAAGGGGACGGTTACGAGCAGTACTTC	CASSQGDGYEQYF
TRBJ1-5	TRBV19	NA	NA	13	TGTGCCAGTAGTATTTCGGAAAATCAGCCCCAGCATTTT	CASSISENQPQHF
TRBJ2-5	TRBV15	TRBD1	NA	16	TGTGCCACCAGCAGAGCAGGGACAGGGGGTGCGGAGACCCAGTACTTC	CATSRAGTGGAETQYF
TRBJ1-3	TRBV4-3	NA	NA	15	TGCGCCAGCAGCCATGGACTGGGCTCTGGAAACACCATATATTTT	CASSHGLGSGNTIYF
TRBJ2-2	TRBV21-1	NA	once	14	TGTGCCAGCAGCCGATGGGACCTCACCGGGGAGCTGTTTTTT	CASSRWDLTGELFF
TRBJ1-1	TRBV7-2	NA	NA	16	TGTGCCAGCAGCTTAAAGTGGCGGCCGATGAACACTGAAGCTTTCTTT	CASSLKWRPMNTEAFF
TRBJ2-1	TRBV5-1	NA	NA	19	TGCGCCAGCAGCATTGCGGGGCGACAGCTGAACCTGCCCTACAATGAGCAGTTCTTC	CASSIAGRQLNLPYNEQFF
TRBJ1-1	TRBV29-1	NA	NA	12	TGCAGCGTTGAATCAGGGCTGACTGAAGCTTTCTTT	CSVESGLTEAFF
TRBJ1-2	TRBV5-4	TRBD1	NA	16	TGTGCCAGCAGCCTGGGGGCTAACAGGGGCCTAGGTGGCTACACCTTC	CASSLGANRGLGGYTF
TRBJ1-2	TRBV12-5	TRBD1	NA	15	TGTGCTAGTGGTCCGGGACAGCCGGGGGGGGATGGCTACACCTTC	CASGPGQPGGDGYTF
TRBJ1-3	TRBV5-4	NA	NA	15	TGTGCCAGCACCATCTGGGGGGCGCGGGGAAACACCATATATTTT	CASTIWGARGNTIYF
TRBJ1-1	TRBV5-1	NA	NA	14	TGCGCCAGCAGCTTGGGTGCACAGTACACTGAAGCTTTCTTT	CASSLGAQYTEAFF
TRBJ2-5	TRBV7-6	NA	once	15	TGTGCCAGCAGCTTAGCGGTACAGTTCCAAGAGACCCAGTACTTC	CASSLAVQFQETQYF
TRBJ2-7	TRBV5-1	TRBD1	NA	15	TGCGCCAGCAGCTTGTCGGGACAGGGGCTCCACGAGCAGTACTTC	CASSLSGQGLHEQYF
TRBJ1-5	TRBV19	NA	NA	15	TGTGCCACCGCCACAATTAGTGGACCGACTATGCCCCAGCATTTT	CATATISGPTMPQHF
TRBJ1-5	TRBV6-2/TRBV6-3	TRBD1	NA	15	TGTGCCAGCAGCACGGACAGGAATAGCAATCAGCCCCAGCATTTT	CASSTDRNSNQPQHF
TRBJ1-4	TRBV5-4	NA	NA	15	TGTGCCAGCAGCCGAAGAGACAGCAGTAATGAAAAACTGTTTTTT	CASSRRDSSNEKLFF
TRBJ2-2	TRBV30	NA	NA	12	TGTGCCTGGAGTGGTGGCACCGGGGAGCTGTTTTTT	CAWSGGTGELFF
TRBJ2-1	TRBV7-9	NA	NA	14	TGTGCCAGCAGCTTTCGAGCGGTCTACAATGAGCAGTTCTTC	CASSFRAVYNEQFF
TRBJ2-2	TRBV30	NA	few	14	TGTGCCTGGAGTGTACTGCGGGAAAACGGGGAGCTGTTTTTT	CAWSVLRENGELFF
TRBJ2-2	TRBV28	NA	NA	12	TGTGCCAGCGGGACCAGCAAAAGGGAGCTGTTTTTT	CASGTSKRELFF
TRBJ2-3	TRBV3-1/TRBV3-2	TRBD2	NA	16	TGTGCCAGCAGCCAAGTAGAGCGGGGGAGCACAGATACGCAGTATTTT	CASSQVERGSTDTQYF
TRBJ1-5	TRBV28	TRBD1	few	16	TGTGCCAGCAAGGGGGCAGGGGCTGGGGGTAATCAGCCCCAGCATTTT	CASKGAGAGGNQPQHF
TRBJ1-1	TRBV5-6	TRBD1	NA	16	TGTGCCAGCAGCTTGCTCGGACAGGGTGACGGCACTGAAGCTTTCTTT	CASSLLGQGDGTEAFF
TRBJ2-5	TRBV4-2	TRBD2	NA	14	TGTGCCAGCAGCCCCGCGGGGGTGCAAGAGACCCAGTACTTC	CASSPAGVQETQYF
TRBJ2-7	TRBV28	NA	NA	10	TGTGCCAGCCAAGCGAGGGAGCAGTACTTC	CASQAREQYF
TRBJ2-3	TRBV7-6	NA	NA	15	TGTGCCAGCAGCCCCCTGATAGCCTGGACAGATACGCAGTATTTT	CASSPLIAWTDTQYF
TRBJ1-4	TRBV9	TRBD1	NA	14	TGTGCCAGCAGCCCGCGGACAGGGGGGGAAAAACTGTTTTTT	CASSPRTGGEKLFF
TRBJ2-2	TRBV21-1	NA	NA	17	TGTGCCAGCATTCGAGGGCGACTAGCGTTGAACACCGGGGAGCTGTTTTTT	CASIRGRLALNTGELFF
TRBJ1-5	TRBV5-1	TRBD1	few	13	TGCGCCAGCAGCACCCACAGGGGTCAGCCCCAGCATTTT	CASSTHRGQPQHF
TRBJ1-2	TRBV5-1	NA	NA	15	TGCGCCAGCAGGGAAGGGGTTAATCCTAACTATGGCTACACCTTC	CASREGVNPNYGYTF